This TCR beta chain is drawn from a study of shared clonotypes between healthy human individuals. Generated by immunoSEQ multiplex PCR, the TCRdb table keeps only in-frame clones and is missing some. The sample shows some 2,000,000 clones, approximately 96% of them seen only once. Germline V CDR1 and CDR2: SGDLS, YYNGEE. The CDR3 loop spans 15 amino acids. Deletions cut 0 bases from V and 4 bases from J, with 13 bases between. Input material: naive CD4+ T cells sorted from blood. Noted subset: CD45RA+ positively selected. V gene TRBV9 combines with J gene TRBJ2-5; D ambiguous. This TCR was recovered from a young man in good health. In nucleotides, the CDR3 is TGTGCCAGCAGCGTAGAACAGCTGCGTACAGAGACCCAGTACTTC. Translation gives CASSVEQLRTETQYF.